The sequence of this T cell receptor (beta chain) was determined in a study of TIL therapy for anti-PD-1-resistant metastatic lung cancer. Study information: Patients had a median age of 54 years (range about 38-85). Study observations and caveats: The baseline peripheral repertoire was partially replaced by infused TIL clonotypes that later decayed.

Time point: pre-treatment sample, taken before nivolumab and TIL therapy. Adults with stage 4 NSCLC were enrolled in a phase I trial. The libraries were made with immunoSEQ v3. Each library reached 1.5 million to 2.5 million read pairs, or 5-6 million at deep level. Data came from immunoSEQ multiplex PCR; TCRdb stores just in-frame clones and leaves some out. The sample yields more than 45,000 clones, around nine tenths seen once. To note about this clone: Antigen unknown.

V dropped 4 bases and J dropped 8 bases, with 15 bases sitting between them. This CDR3 is built from 14 residues. Germline assignment: CDR1 SNHLY and CDR2 FYNNEI. The sequence was obtained from a person between 30 and 79 years old with non-small cell lung cancer. This specimen consisted of blood, obtained at baseline. The gene calls are TRBV2 and TRBJ2-4; perhaps D is TRBD1 or TRBD2 (5 bases each). DNA of the CDR3: TGTGCCAGCAGTGCTTTCCCCAGGGACGACATTCAGTACTTC. Its protein is CASSAFPRDDIQYF.